The rows below give T cell receptor beta chains drawn from one sample of a study of early T cells in non-severe SARS-CoV-2 infection. TCRdb re-derived calls from the 5' RACE reads in MiXCR, one entry per CDR3 protein. The sample lists approximately 77,000 distinct CDR3 sequences; about 14% were seen once. What was sequenced was whole blood. The receptors were sampled from an adult who was a healthcare worker with PCR-confirmed SARS-CoV-2 infection or an uninfected control (not recorded which). CDR3s include the opening cysteine and the closing phenylalanine or tryptophan. A D gene is named only where the DNA matches it firmly. Size is omitted from some rows. Given values are once, few, many or a class for expanded clones.

CDR3nt	CDR3aa	d_gene	v_gene	abundance	j_gene
TGCAGCGTTGGGTCGGGAGAGACCCAGTACTTC	CSVGSGETQYF	.	TRBV29-1	few	TRBJ2-5
TGTGCCAGCAGGATGTCGGTGGGAGCCGATAGCAATCAGCCCCAGCATTTT	CASRMSVGADSNQPQHF	.	TRBV28	.	TRBJ1-5
TGTGCCAGTAGTATAGTCCCTAGCTCCTACAATGAGCAGTTCTTC	CASSIVPSSYNEQFF	.	TRBV19	few	TRBJ2-1
TGTGCCAGCAGCTTGGTTGGCAGACCCATGGGGAATGAGCAGTTCTTC	CASSLVGRPMGNEQFF	.	TRBV5-4	.	TRBJ2-1
TGTGCCAGCGCAAAGACAGGTCCTCCCTACGAGCAGTACTTC	CASAKTGPPYEQYF	.	TRBV6-5	.	TRBJ2-7
TGTGCCAGCAGCTGGGAAGCGGGAAAAGCTTTCTTT	CASSWEAGKAFF	.	TRBV7-2	.	TRBJ1-1
TGTGCCAGCAGAACTCCCGGGACACCCTCCTACGAGCAGTACTTC	CASRTPGTPSYEQYF	.	TRBV7-8	few	TRBJ2-7
TGTGCCACCTCAGTAGCGGGGGGGCTTCGGGAGACCCAGTACTTC	CATSVAGGLRETQYF	TRBD2	TRBV6-2/TRBV6-3	few	TRBJ2-5
TGTGCCAGCAGCCCGGGGGGAAACCGTTGGGATACGCAGTATTTT	CASSPGGNRWDTQYF	TRBD2	TRBV7-2	few	TRBJ2-3
TGTGCCAGCAGCTTAAGGTACAGGGAATTTAACGAGCAGTACTTC	CASSLRYREFNEQYF	.	TRBV7-6	few	TRBJ2-7
TGTGCCAGCAGTTTCGGGACAGGGGGCTCCGAGCAGTACTTC	CASSFGTGGSEQYF	TRBD1	TRBV27	few	TRBJ2-7
TGTGCCAGCAGGCGACAAGAGACCCAGTACTTC	CASRRQETQYF	.	TRBV28	.	TRBJ2-5
TGTGCCAGCGCGGGAACAGATACGCAGTATTTT	CASAGTDTQYF	.	TRBV28	few	TRBJ2-3
TGCAGCGTTACCAGGGGATCGGGCTATGGCTACACCTTC	CSVTRGSGYGYTF	.	TRBV29-1	few	TRBJ1-2
TGTGCCAGTAAAAGACACAGGGGCGCTGCAACTAATGAAAAACTGTTTTTT	CASKRHRGAATNEKLFF	TRBD1	TRBV28	.	TRBJ1-4
TGTGCCAGCAGCGTAGTCCTTGGCGGGGAGCTGTTTTTT	CASSVVLGGELFF	.	TRBV9	many	TRBJ2-2
TGTGCCAGCAGCTTAGATGTAGGGAGACGGAGTAAGGCTTTCTTT	CASSLDVGRRSKAFF	.	TRBV11-2	few	TRBJ1-1
TGCGCCAGCAGCTTGGGACAAGAGACCCAGTACTTC	CASSLGQETQYF	.	TRBV5-1	.	TRBJ2-5
TGTGCCGGTCGGACAGGGAGGTCCGGGGAGCTGTTTTTT	CAGRTGRSGELFF	TRBD1	TRBV28	many	TRBJ2-2
TGTGCCACCAGTGATTCACAGGGATCTGAAGCTTTCTTT	CATSDSQGSEAFF	.	TRBV24-1	.	TRBJ1-1
TGTGCCAGCAGTCGGGGACAGGCGTACAATGAGCAGTTCTTC	CASSRGQAYNEQFF	TRBD1	TRBV27	.	TRBJ2-1
TGTGCCAGCATCCCATCGGGGGGAATTAACTATGGCTACACCTTC	CASIPSGGINYGYTF	.	TRBV28	few	TRBJ1-2
TGTGCCAGCAGCCTACAGAGATCTTCCTACGAGCAGTACTTC	CASSLQRSSYEQYF	.	TRBV11-3	.	TRBJ2-7
TGTGCCAGCAGCCGACAGGGGGCAAGTAATTCACCCCTCCACTTT	CASSRQGASNSPLHF	TRBD1	TRBV2	few	TRBJ1-6
TGTGCCAGCAGTCCCGGGTCCCTGAATTCACCCCTCCACTTT	CASSPGSLNSPLHF	.	TRBV6-2/TRBV6-3	many	TRBJ1-6
TGTGCCTGGAGTCCCCCCGGAAACACCATATATTTT	CAWSPPGNTIYF	.	TRBV30	.	TRBJ1-3
TGCAGTGCTAGAGATCAAGGGGGTAATTCACCCCTCCACTTT	CSARDQGGNSPLHF	.	TRBV20-1	few	TRBJ1-6
TGCGCCAGCAGCTCCCTGACAGGGATGAACACTGAAGCTTTCTTT	CASSSLTGMNTEAFF	TRBD1	TRBV5-1	few	TRBJ1-1
TGTGCCAGTACCAACGGTGGATTTGGGACTTACGAGCAGTACTTC	CASTNGGFGTYEQYF	.	TRBV19	.	TRBJ2-7
TGTGCCAGCAGTTCGGACGGCTACTCCTACGAGCAGTACTTC	CASSSDGYSYEQYF	.	TRBV12-3/TRBV12-4	many	TRBJ2-7
TGTGCCAGCAGCCCCCGCCCTTTGATAGCGGGTAACCAAGAGACCCAGTACTTC	CASSPRPLIAGNQETQYF	TRBD2	TRBV7-3	few	TRBJ2-5
TGTGCCAGCAGCTTTCCGGACAGACAGGGGGCGGGCACCGGGGAGCTGTTTTTT	CASSFPDRQGAGTGELFF	TRBD1	TRBV7-9	.	TRBJ2-2
TGCAGTGCTAGGGCCAGACAGAGTTTCGGCTACACCTTC	CSARARQSFGYTF	.	TRBV20-1	few	TRBJ1-2
TGCAGCGTTGAACTAGCAGAGAACACCGGGGAGCTGTTTTTT	CSVELAENTGELFF	.	TRBV29-1	.	TRBJ2-2
TGTGCCAGCAGAAAGACAGGGGGCGGCTACGAGCAGTACTTC	CASRKTGGGYEQYF	TRBD1	TRBV28	.	TRBJ2-7
TGTGCCAGCAGCTTAGCTAGCGGGGGGTTTACCGGGGAGCTGTTTTTT	CASSLASGGFTGELFF	TRBD2	TRBV7-2	.	TRBJ2-2
TGTGCCACCAGTGATCAACGGGACAGCGACACCGGGGAGCTGTTTTTT	CATSDQRDSDTGELFF	TRBD1	TRBV24-1	.	TRBJ2-2
TGCAGCGTTTATCGGGGGAATGAGCAGTTCTTC	CSVYRGNEQFF	.	TRBV29-1	few	TRBJ2-1
TGTGCCAGCAGCTTAGCAGGGGTAGCAGGAGATTACGAGCAGTACTTC	CASSLAGVAGDYEQYF	.	TRBV7-8	many	TRBJ2-7
TGCGCCAGCAGCTTCATAGCGGGTAGAAGCACAGATACGCAGTATTTT	CASSFIAGRSTDTQYF	TRBD2	TRBV5-1	few	TRBJ2-3
TGTGCCAGCAGCCCCTTCGGGGGACACACCGGGGAGCTGTTTTTT	CASSPFGGHTGELFF	.	TRBV4-2	.	TRBJ2-2
TGTGCCAGCAGTTTACGGCGGTTTGAAGCTTTCTTT	CASSLRRFEAFF	.	TRBV12-3/TRBV12-4	many	TRBJ1-1
TGTGCCAGCAGCTTGGTAGGCGATACGCAGTATTTT	CASSLVGDTQYF	.	TRBV5-6	few	TRBJ2-3
TGTGCCAGCAGCCCGCTTATGGGAGGGAACACTGAAGCTTTCTTT	CASSPLMGGNTEAFF	.	TRBV7-2	.	TRBJ1-1
TGTGCCAGCAGCTTAGGGACAGGGGGCACTAATGAAAAACTGTTTTTT	CASSLGTGGTNEKLFF	TRBD1	TRBV7-2	.	TRBJ1-4